This TCR beta chain is drawn from a study of immune cell composition in non-small cell lung cancer. J gave up 6 bases and V 1 base, and 4 bases lay outside the gene matches. The CDR3 is 15 amino acids. CDR1 SGHTA and CDR2 FQGNSA come from the germline V gene. Worth noting for this clone: The antigen is not known.

Clones were sequenced by immunoSEQ multiplex PCR, and TCRdb holds only the in-frame ones, with some missing. The table has some 2,600 clones, 55% to 80% seen once. Overall study results and limits: Shared sequences between tumour-reactive and dominant in vivo clones were not proven.

Normal lung sampling was at least 3 cm from the tumour, as distant as possible. This sample was shared with a second study, whose subject was CD4 T cells in lung cancer. That publication notes: Tumor and non-adjacent lung came from curative-intent resections for stage I-III non-small cell lung cancer.

The origin of this receptor is a human donor with non-small cell lung cancer. The chain uses TRBV7-2 and TRBJ2-2; 8 bases agree with TRBD2. Sequencing used non-adjacent lung tissue. CDR3: CASSLDGGAAGELFF. The CDR3 nucleotides are TGTGCCAGCAGCTTAGACGGGGGGGCCGCCGGGGAGCTGTTTTTT. Filled out from reference TRBV7-2 and TRBJ2-2, the complete variable domain reads GAGVSQSPSNKVTEKGKDVELRCDPISGHTALYWYRQSLGQGLEFLIYFQGNSAPDKSGLPSDRFSAERTGGSVSTLTIQRTQQEDSAVYLCASSLDGGAAGELFFGEGSRLTVL.